The clone carrying this T cell receptor (beta chain) was seen at least ten times. As yet, its antigen is unknown. The sample belongs to a study of T-cell reconstitution after alpha-beta-depleted transplantation in children. Construction of the TCRbeta library involved unique molecular identifiers. Each CDR3 protein is one row after TCRdb ran MiXCR on the PCR reads. The sample records some 200,000 distinct CDR3 sequences, 5.5% to 7% being singletons. The study's findings and limits: There were some patients whose high TCRbeta diversity at day 60 came from surviving recipient T cells and thymic progenitors. T-cell numbers and diversity, one year after transplant, stemmed largely from T cells that were newly produced. Expanded graft clones numbering several hundred reportedly gave rise to alpha-beta T cells about two months after transplant.

Germline V CDR1 and CDR2: SGHRS, YFSETQ. The ends were cut back, 7 bases at V and 7 bases at J, with 20 bases in the middle. This CDR3 contains 15 residues. The sequence was obtained from a boy between 2 and 10 years old with acute lymphoblastic leukemia, due to receive a stem cell transplant. Sequenced here: PBMCs, sampled before TCRalphabeta/CD19-depleted stem cell transplant. The rearrangement joins TRBV5-1 to TRBJ2-2; D might be TRBD2 (5 bases). CDR3 DNA sequence: TGCGCCAGCCGACCCAGACCGACGGAGGTCGGGGAGCTGTTTTTT. Protein: CASRPRPTEVGELFF.